This entry concerns a single T cell receptor beta chain. This sample is drawn from a study of blood T cell repertoires in COVID-19. Source study methods: Reference gene primers were amplified, and this amplification served to estimate nucleated cell counts. Assay used: immunoSEQ multiplex PCR; TCRdb lists only in-frame clones, some missing. V, J and clone size reflect that table, while D and trimming were determined from the DNA. Of about 270,000 clones listed, roughly 86% are singletons. In germline, CDR1 is MGHRA, CDR2 YSYEKL. There are 18 residues in the CDR3. V lost 3 bases and J lost 9; bases outside the gene matches: 16.

The sequencing sample was made of peripheral blood. The V gene is TRBV4-1, the J gene TRBJ1-6, with 8 positions matching TRBD1. This receptor was taken from a man in his forties who had recovered from COVID-19. The CDR3 is CASSHPGQGGLYGSPLHF. The CDR3 coding sequence is TGCGCCAGCAGCCACCCCGGACAGGGCGGGTTATACGGTTCACCCCTCCACTTT.